The sequence of this TCR beta chain was determined in a study of blood T cell repertoires in COVID-19. As for the study in general: PBMCs, B-cell-depleted T cells, or T cells were the source of the cDNA or gDNA that made up the material.

The assay was immunoSEQ multiplex PCR, and TCRdb's table has in-frame clones only and misses some. The data contain approximately 440,000 clones, about nine tenths of them singletons. Recovered participants had two consecutive negative NP/OP PCR tests, healthcare professional clearance, or symptom resolution. CDR3 length: 14 residues. CDR1 and CDR2 (germline): SGHNT, YENEEA. V was trimmed by 5 bases and J by 0 bases, leaving 11 bases between them. Sequenced material: PBMCs or T cells enriched from blood (not recorded which). The chain is built from TRBV11-3 and TRBJ2-7; the D gene is possibly TRBD1 (6 bases). The TCR comes from a man between 18 and 29 years old who had recovered from COVID-19. The CDR3 bases are TGTGCCAGCAGCCCGGGACACCACTCCTACGAGCAGTACTTC. Translated: CASSPGHHSYEQYF.